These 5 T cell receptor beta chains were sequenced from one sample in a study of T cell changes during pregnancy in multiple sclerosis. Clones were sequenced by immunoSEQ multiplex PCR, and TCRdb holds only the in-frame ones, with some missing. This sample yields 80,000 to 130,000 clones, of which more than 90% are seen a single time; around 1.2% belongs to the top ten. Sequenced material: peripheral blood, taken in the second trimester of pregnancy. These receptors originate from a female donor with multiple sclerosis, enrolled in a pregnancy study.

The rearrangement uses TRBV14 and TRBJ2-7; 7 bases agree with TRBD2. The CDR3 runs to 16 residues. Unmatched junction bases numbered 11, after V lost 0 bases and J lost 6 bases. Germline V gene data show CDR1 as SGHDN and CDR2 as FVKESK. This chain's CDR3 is CASSQEPTSDFGEQYF. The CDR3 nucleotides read TGTGCCAGCAGCCAAGAGCCCACTAGCGACTTTGGCGAGCAGTACTTC.

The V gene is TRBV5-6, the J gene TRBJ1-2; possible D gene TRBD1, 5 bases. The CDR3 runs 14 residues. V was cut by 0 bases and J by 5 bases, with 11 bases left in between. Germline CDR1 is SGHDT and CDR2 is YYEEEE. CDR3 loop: CASSLGGGVYGYTF. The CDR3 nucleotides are TGTGCCAGCAGCTTGGGGGGCGGGGTGTATGGCTACACCTTC.

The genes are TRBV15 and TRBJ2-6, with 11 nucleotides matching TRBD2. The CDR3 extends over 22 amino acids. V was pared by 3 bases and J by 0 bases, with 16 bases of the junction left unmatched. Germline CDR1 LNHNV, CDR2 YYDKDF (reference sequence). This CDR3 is CATSSLGLAGRSLNSGANVLTF. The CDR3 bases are TGTGCCACCAGCAGTCTCGGACTAGCGGGCCGATCTCTAAACTCTGGGGCCAACGTCCTGACTTTC.

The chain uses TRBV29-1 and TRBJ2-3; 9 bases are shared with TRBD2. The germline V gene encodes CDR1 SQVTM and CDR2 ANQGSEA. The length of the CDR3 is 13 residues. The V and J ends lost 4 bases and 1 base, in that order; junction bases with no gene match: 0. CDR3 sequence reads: CSVGGRGTDTQYF. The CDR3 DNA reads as TGCAGCGTTGGCGGGAGGGGCACAGATACGCAGTATTTT.

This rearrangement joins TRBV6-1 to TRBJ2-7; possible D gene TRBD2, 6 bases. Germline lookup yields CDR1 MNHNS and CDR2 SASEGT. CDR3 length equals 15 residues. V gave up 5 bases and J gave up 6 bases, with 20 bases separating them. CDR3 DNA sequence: TGTGCCAGCAGTCTGGGCGGAACAGCCGGGGGCGAGCAGTACTTC. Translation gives CASSLGGTAGGEQYF.